This TCR beta chain stems from a study of blood T cell repertoires in COVID-19. Study as a whole: PBMCs, B-cell-depleted T cells, or T cells were the source of the cDNA or gDNA that made up the material.

Germline V lookup: CDR1 MNHEY, CDR2 SVGAGI. Trimming removed 4 bases from V and 2 bases from J, with 12 bases in between. CDR3 length: 15 residues. Per the original methods: Using reference gene primer amplification, nucleated cell counts were estimated. Clones were sequenced by immunoSEQ multiplex PCR, and TCRdb holds only the in-frame ones, with some missing. D and trimming were read from the DNA, whereas the V and J calls and clone size are those reported in that table. The sample contains 200,000 to 250,000 clones, 65% to 90% of which appear only once. Material for sequencing was peripheral blood. The V and J genes are TRBV6-5 and TRBJ1-3; D may be TRBD1 (6 bases). The sequence was obtained from a middle-aged woman who had recovered from COVID-19. The DNA of the CDR3 is TGTGCCAGCAGTTCGCCAGGGGATGCTGGAAACACCATATATTTT. It is translated as CASSSPGDAGNTIYF.